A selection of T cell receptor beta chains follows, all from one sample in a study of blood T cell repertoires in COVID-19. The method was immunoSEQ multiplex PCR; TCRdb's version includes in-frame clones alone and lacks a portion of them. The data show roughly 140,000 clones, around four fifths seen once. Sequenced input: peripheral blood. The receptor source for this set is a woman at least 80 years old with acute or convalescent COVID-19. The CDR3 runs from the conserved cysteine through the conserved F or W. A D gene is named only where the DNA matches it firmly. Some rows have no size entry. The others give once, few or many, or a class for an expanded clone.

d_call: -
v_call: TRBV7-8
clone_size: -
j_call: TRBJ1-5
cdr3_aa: CASSPTTSQPQHF
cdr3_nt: TGTGCCAGCAGCCCGACTACAAGTCAGCCCCAGCATTTT

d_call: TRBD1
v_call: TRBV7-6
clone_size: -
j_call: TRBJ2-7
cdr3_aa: CASSIAGTGAPTSYEQYF
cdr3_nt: TGTGCCAGCAGCATTGCCGGGACAGGGGCCCCAACCAGCTACGAGCAGTACTTC

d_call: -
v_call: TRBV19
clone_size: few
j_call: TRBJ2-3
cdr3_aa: CASSIGFERTDTQYF
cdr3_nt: TGTGCCAGTAGTATAGGGTTTGAGCGCACAGATACGCAGTATTTT

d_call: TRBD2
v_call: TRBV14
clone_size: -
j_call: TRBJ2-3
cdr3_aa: CASSQRSGGLGGTDTQYF
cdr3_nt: TGTGCCAGCAGCCAGAGAAGCGGGGGGCTCGGTGGCACAGATACGCAGTATTTT

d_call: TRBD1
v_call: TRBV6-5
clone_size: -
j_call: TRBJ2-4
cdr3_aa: CASSDNRGQKNIQYF
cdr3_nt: TGTGCCAGCAGCGACAATCGGGGACAGAAAAACATTCAGTACTTC

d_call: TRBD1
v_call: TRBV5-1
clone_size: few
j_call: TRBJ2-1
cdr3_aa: CASSLRPGQGQAEQFF
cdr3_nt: TGCGCCAGCAGCTTACGGCCGGGACAGGGGCAGGCTGAGCAGTTCTTC

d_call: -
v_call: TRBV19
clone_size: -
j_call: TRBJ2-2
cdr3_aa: CASSTADIGNTGELFF
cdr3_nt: TGTGCCAGTAGCACTGCGGACATCGGAAACACCGGGGAGCTGTTTTTT

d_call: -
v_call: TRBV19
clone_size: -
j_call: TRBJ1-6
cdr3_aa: CASSMSDRTYSPLHF
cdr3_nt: TGTGCCAGTAGTATGAGTGACAGGACGTATTCACCCCTCCACTTT

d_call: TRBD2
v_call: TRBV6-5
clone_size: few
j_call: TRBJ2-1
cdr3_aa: CASTVAGEVNEQFF
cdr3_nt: TGTGCCAGCACCGTAGCGGGAGAAGTCAATGAGCAGTTCTTC

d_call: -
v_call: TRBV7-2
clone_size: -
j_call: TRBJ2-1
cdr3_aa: CASSLVSGATQYNEQFF
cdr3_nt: TGTGCCAGCAGCTTAGTTTCAGGTGCAACACAATACAATGAGCAGTTCTTC

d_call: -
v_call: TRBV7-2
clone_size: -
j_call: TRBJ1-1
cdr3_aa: CASTLRTEAFF
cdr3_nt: TGTGCCAGCACCCTCAGGACTGAAGCTTTCTTT

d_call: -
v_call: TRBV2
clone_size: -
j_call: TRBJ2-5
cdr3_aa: CASGGHGYQETQYF
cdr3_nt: TGTGCCAGCGGTGGGCACGGGTACCAAGAGACCCAGTACTTC

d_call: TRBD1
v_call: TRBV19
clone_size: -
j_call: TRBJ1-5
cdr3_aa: CASSSQGGFGPQHF
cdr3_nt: TGTGCCAGTAGTTCGCAGGGGGGCTTCGGCCCCCAGCATTTT

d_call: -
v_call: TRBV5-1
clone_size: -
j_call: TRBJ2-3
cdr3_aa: CASSSESGRSTDTQYF
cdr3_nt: TGCGCCAGCAGCTCTGAAAGCGGAAGGAGCACAGATACGCAGTATTTT

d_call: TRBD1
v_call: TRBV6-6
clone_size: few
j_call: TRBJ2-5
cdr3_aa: CASIEQGLGVETQYF
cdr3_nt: TGTGCCAGCATTGAACAGGGGCTTGGTGTGGAGACCCAGTACTTC

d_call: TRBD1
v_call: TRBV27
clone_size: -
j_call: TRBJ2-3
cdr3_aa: CASTQGQPTQYF
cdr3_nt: TGTGCCAGCACGCAGGGACAGCCTACGCAGTATTTT

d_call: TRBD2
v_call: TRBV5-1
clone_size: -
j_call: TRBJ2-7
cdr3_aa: CASSLGSSGDSIYEQYF
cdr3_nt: TGCGCCAGCAGCTTGGGGTCTAGCGGGGATTCAATCTACGAGCAGTACTTC

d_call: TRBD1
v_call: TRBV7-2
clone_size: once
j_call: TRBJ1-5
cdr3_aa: CASSFKTGENQPQHF
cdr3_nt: TGTGCCAGCAGCTTCAAGACAGGGGAAAATCAGCCCCAGCATTTT

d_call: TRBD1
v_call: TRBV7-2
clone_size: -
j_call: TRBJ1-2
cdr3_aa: CASRFSGTGAGYGYTF
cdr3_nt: TGTGCCAGCAGATTTTCCGGGACAGGGGCGGGCTATGGCTACACCTTC

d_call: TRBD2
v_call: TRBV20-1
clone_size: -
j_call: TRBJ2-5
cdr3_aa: CSASSGGGSGGAEETQYF
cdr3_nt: TGCAGTGCTAGTTCGGGCGGTGGTAGCGGGGGGGCCGAAGAGACCCAGTACTTC

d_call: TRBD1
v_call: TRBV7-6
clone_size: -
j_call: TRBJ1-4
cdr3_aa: CASSRDRRGVNEKLFF
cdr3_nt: TGTGCCAGCAGCCGGGACAGGAGGGGGGTTAATGAAAAACTGTTTTTT

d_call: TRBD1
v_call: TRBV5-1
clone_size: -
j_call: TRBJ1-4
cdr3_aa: CASSSDRYNEKLFF
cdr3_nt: TGCGCCAGCAGCTCGGACAGGTATAATGAAAAACTGTTTTTT

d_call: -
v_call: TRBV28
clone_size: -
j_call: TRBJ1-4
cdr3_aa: CASSFWQATNEKLFF
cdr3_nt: TGTGCCAGCAGTTTCTGGCAGGCAACTAATGAAAAACTGTTTTTT

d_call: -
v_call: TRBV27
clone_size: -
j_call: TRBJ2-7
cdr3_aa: CASRKKTLRQQSSYEQYF
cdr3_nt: TGTGCCAGCAGGAAAAAAACCTTAAGACAACAGAGCTCCTACGAGCAGTACTTC

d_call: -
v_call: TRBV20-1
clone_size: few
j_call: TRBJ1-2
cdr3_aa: CSAPKQAGYTF
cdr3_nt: TGCAGTGCACCCAAACAGGCTGGCTACACCTTC

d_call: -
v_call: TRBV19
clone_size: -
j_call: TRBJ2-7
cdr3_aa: CASSMDSGVSYEQYF
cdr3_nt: TGTGCCAGTAGTATGGACTCTGGGGTTTCCTACGAGCAGTACTTC

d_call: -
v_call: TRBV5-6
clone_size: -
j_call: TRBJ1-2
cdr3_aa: CASSFYERNYGYTF
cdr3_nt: TGTGCCAGCAGCTTTTATGAGAGAAACTATGGCTACACCTTC

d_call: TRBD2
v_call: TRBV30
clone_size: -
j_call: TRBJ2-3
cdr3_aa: CAWGPPRGGVTDTQYF
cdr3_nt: TGTGCCTGGGGACCCCCGCGGGGGGGGGTTACAGATACGCAGTATTTT

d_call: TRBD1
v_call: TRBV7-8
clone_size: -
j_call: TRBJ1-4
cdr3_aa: CASSTGQGWSEKLFF
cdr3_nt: TGTGCCAGCAGCACAGGACAGGGGTGGAGTGAAAAACTGTTTTTT

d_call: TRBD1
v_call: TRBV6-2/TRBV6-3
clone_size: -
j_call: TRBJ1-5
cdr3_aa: CASSYRPAGTVANQPQHF
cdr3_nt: TGTGCCAGCAGTTACCGCCCTGCCGGGACAGTAGCCAATCAGCCCCAGCATTTT

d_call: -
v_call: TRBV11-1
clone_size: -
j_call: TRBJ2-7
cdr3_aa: CASSPRDIAYEQYF
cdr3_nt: TGTGCCAGCAGCCCCCGGGACATTGCCTACGAGCAGTACTTC

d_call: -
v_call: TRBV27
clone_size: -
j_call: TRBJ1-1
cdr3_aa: CASSPGHKNTEAFF
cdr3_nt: TGTGCCAGCAGCCCGGGACACAAGAACACTGAAGCTTTCTTT

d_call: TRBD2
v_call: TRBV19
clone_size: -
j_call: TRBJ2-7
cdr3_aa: CASSRGREVGEQYF
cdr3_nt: TGTGCCAGTAGTCGGGGGCGGGAGGTTGGTGAGCAGTACTTC

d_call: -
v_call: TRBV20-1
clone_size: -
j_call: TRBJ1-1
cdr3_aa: CSANSNTEAFF
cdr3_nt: TGCAGTGCTAACTCGAACACTGAAGCTTTCTTT

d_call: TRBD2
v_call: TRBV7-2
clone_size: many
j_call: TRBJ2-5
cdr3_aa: CASSIRLAAEETQYF
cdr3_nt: TGTGCCAGCAGCATAAGACTAGCTGCCGAGGAGACCCAGTACTTC

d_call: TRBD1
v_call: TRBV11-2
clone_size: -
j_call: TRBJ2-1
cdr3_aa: CASSSATGATEQFF
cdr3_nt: TGTGCCAGCAGCTCAGCCACAGGGGCCACTGAGCAGTTCTTC

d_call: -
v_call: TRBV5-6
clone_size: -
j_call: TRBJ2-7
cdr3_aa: CASSSTAYEQYF
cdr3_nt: TGTGCCAGCAGCTCGACAGCCTACGAGCAGTACTTC

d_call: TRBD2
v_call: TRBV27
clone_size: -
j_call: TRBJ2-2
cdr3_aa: CASDSLGGRPGGELFF
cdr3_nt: TGTGCCAGCGACTCTCTTGGCGGGAGACCGGGCGGGGAGCTGTTTTTT

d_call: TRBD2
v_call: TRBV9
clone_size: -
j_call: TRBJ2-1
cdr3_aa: CASSVSGETYNEQFF
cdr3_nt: TGTGCCAGCAGCGTTAGCGGGGAGACCTACAATGAGCAGTTCTTC

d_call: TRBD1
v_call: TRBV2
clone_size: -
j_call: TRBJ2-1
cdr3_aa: CASTPRTGYNEQFF
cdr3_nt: TGTGCCAGCACCCCGCGGACAGGCTACAATGAGCAGTTCTTC

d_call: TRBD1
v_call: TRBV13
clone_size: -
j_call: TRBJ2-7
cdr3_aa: CASSKNRGPTYEQYF
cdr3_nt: TGTGCCAGCAGCAAGAACAGGGGACCCACCTACGAGCAGTACTTC

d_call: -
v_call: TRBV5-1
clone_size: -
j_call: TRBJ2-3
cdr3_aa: CASSLAGGTDTQYF
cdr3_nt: TGCGCCAGCAGCTTGGCAGGGGGCACAGATACGCAGTATTTT

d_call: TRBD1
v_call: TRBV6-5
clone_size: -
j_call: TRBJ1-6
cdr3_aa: CASADRATSHSPLHF
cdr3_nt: TGTGCCAGCGCGGACAGGGCGACCTCCCATTCACCCCTCCACTTT

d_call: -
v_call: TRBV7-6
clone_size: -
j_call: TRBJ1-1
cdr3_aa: CASSPPTQTAEAFF
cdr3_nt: TGTGCCAGCAGCCCCCCGACTCAAACGGCTGAAGCTTTCTTT

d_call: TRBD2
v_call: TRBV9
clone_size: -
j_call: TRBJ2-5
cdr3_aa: CASSVSTSGGGGQETQYF
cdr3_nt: TGTGCCAGCAGCGTATCTACTAGCGGGGGAGGGGGACAAGAGACCCAGTACTTC

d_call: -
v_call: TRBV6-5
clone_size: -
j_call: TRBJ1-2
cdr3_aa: CASSYDTTNYGYTF
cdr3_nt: TGTGCCAGCAGTTACGACACAACTAACTATGGCTACACCTTC

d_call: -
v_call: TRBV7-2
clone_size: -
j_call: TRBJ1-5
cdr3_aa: CATTRGWDQPQHF
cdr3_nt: TGTGCCACCACTAGGGGGTGGGATCAGCCCCAGCATTTT

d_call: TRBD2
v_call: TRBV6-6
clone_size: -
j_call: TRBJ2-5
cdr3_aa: CASSYVLAGGPETQYF
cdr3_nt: TGTGCCAGCAGTTACGTGCTAGCGGGGGGGCCAGAGACCCAGTACTTC

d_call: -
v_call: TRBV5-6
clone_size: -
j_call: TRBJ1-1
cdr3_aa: CASSFSAGGEAFF
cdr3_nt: TGTGCCAGCAGCTTTTCGGCAGGAGGAGAAGCTTTCTTT

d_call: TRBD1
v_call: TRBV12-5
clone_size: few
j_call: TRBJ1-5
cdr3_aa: CASGLGQGSNQPQHF
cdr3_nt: TGTGCTAGTGGTTTGGGACAGGGAAGCAATCAGCCCCAGCATTTT

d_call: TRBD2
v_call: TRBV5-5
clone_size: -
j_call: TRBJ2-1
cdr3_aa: CASSFTGGIRNEQFF
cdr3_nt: TGTGCCAGCAGCTTTACGGGAGGGATCAGGAATGAGCAGTTCTTC

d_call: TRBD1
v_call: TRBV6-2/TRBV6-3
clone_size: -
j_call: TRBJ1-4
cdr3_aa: CASSYSGQGAFPFF
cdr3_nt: TGTGCCAGCAGTTACTCCGGACAGGGGGCGTTTCCGTTTTTT